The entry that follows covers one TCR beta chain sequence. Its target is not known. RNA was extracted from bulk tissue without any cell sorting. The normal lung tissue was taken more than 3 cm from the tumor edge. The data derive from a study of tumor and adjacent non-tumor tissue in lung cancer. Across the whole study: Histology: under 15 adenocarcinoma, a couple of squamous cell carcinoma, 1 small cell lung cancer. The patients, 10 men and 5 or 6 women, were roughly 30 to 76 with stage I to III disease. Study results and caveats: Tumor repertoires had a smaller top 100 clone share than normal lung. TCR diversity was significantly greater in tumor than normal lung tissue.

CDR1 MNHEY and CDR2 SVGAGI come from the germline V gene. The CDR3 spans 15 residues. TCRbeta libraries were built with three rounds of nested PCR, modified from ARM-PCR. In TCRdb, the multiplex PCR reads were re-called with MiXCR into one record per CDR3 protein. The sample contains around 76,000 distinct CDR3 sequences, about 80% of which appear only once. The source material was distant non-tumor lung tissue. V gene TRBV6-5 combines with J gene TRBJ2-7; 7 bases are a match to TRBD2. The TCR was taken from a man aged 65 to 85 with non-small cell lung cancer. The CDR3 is CTGRRRLAGSYEQYF. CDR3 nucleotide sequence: TGTACCGGCAGAAGGAGACTAGCAGGTTCTTACGAGCAGTACTTC.